This TCR beta chain was obtained from a study of Tregs in tolerant kidney transplant recipients. Study-wide context: Recipients received nonmyeloablative bone marrow transplants from related graft donors, with transient mixed chimerism. Notes on the study in general: Some patients' samples used different primers over time, so nucleotide sequences weren't comparable.

Produced via immunoSEQ multiplex PCR; TCRdb's table is partial and in-frame only. The data hold 100,000 to 130,000 clones, with 90% observed a single time. As regards this clone: As yet, its antigen is unknown.

Germline CDR1 and CDR2: SGHDN and FVKESK. Trimming at V came to 1 base and at J to 3 bases, leaving 1 base not matched to a gene. The CDR3 spans 16 residues. This clonotype was sampled from a human donor who received a combined kidney and bone marrow transplant. The material sequenced was CD4+ T cells from blood, taken before the transplant. The gene calls are TRBV14 and TRBJ2-1; TRBD2 matches 12 bases. CDR3 sequence: CASSQGTSGVYNEQFF. CDR3 in DNA: TGTGCCAGCAGCCAAGGGACTAGCGGGGTCTACAATGAGCAGTTCTTC.